The table lists the clone carrying this T cell receptor beta chain with a few counts. The data are from a study of T cell changes during pregnancy in multiple sclerosis. The V segment lost 5 bases and the J segment 4 bases; nucleotides outside the gene matches: 5. CDR1 and CDR2 (germline): MDHEN, SYDVKM. This CDR3 is built from 14 residues. Using immunoSEQ multiplex PCR, the repertoire was profiled, and TCRdb retains in-frame clones only, with some absent. The sample lists approximately 100,000 clones; just under 95% were seen once. The specimen was peripheral blood, collected in the first trimester of pregnancy. This rearrangement joins TRBV28 to TRBJ1-5; 7 bases match TRBD1. The sequence was obtained from a female donor with multiple sclerosis, enrolled in a pregnancy study. CDR3 region: CASSKNRGNQPQHF. The CDR3 DNA sequence: TGTGCCAGCAGTAAAAACAGGGGAAATCAGCCCCAGCATTTT.